The following is a T cell receptor (beta chain) sequence with its context. This sample is part of a study of CD8 T cells in Susac syndrome. The wider study: Each patient with Susac syndrome, at the time of blood draw, was therapy-naive, on corticosteroids, or on intravenous immunoglobulin alone.

Random hexamers were used to reverse transcribe roughly 0.5 to 1 ug of RNA. TCRdb used MiXCR to reprocess the immunoSEQ multiplex PCR reads, holding one entry per CDR3 protein. This sample has 200,000 to 300,000 distinct CDR3 sequences, with 90% to 96% found just once. CD8+ and CD4+ blood T cells underwent TCR beta sequencing. Diagnostic criteria defined recently for definite or probable disease were met by the Susac syndrome patients. The sequence derives from a human donor with Susac syndrome. Sequencing used CD4+ T cells from PBMCs.

CDR3 amino acids: CSARPGGFPNYGYTF. The CDR3, as DNA: TGCAGTGCTCGACCCGGGGGGTTTCCTAACTATGGCTACACCTTC. The chain links TRBV20-1 to TRBJ1-2, with TRBD1 as a possible D gene (5 bases). The germline V and J ends were trimmed by 5 bases and 0 bases, with 16 bases remaining between them. The germline CDR1 and CDR2 sequences are DFQATT and SNEGSKA (reference sequence). The CDR3 has 15 residues.